This T cell receptor (beta chain) emerged from a study of shared clonotypes between healthy human individuals. Profiling relied on immunoSEQ multiplex PCR, and the TCRdb table lists in-frame clones only, not all of them. The sample has about 1.5 million clones, under 99% seen once; the top ten hold 0.4% to 0.45%. Sequenced input: naive CD4+ T cells sorted from blood. Subset meaning: CD45RA+ positively selected. The TCR was taken from a man aged 25-40 years in good health.

The CDR3 DNA follows: TGTGCCAGCAGCTCGAGGGACAGGGGGCCCGTCGAGCAGTACTTC. The encoded protein is CASSSRDRGPVEQYF. V gene TRBV7-9 combines with J gene TRBJ2-7; 12 bases fit TRBD1. The junction had 7 bases not matched to a gene; V was cut back by 4 bases and J by 6 bases. In germline, CDR1 is SEHNR, CDR2 FQNEAQ (reference sequence). The CDR3 spans 15 residues.